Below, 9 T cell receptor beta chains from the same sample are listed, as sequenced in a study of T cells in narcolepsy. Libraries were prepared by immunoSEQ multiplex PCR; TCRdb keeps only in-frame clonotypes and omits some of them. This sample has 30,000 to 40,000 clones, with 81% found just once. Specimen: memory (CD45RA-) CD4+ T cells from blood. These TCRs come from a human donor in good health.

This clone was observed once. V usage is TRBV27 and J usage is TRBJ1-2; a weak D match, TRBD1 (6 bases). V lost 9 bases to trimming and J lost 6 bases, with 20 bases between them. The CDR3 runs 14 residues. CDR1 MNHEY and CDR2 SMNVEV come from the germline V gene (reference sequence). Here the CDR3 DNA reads TGTGCCAGTAAGGACAATGGGGGGCAAAATGGCTACACCTTC. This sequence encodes CASKDNGGQNGYTF.

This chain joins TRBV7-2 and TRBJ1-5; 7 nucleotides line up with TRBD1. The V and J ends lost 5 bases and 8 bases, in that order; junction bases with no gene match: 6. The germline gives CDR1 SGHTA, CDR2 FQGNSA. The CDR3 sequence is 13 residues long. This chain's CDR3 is CASSVTGWEPQHF. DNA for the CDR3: TGTGCCAGCAGCGTGACAGGGTGGGAGCCCCAGCATTTT.

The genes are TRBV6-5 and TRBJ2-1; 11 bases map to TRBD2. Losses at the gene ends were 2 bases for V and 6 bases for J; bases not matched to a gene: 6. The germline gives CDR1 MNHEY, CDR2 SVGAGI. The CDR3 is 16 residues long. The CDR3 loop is CASSYLSGRAINEQFF. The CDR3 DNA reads TGTGCCAGCAGTTACCTTAGCGGGAGGGCGATCAATGAGCAGTTCTTC.

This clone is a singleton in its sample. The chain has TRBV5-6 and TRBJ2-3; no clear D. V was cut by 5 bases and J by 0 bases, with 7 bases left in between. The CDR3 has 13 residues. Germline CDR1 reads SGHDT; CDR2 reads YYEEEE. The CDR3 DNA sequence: TGTGCCAGCAGTGGCTATAGCACAGATACGCAGTATTTT. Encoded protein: CASSGYSTDTQYF.

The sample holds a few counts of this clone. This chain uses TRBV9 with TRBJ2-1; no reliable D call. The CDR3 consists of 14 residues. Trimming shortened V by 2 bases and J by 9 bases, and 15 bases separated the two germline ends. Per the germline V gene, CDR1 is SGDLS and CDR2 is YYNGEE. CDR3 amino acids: CASSVGPELGEQFF. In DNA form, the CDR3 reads TGTGCCAGCAGCGTCGGACCGGAACTGGGTGAGCAGTTCTTC.

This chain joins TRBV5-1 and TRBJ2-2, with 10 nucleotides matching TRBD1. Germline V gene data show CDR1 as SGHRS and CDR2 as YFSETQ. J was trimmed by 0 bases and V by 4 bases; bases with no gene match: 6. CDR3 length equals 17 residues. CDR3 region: CASSQTGTGANTGELFF. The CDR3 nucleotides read TGCGCCAGCAGCCAAACCGGGACAGGGGCGAACACCGGGGAGCTGTTTTTT.

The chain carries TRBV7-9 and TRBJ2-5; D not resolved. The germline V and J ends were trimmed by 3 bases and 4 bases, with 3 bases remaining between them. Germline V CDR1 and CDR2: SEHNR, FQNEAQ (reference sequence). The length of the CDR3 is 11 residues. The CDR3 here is CASSLSETQYF. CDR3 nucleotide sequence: TGTGCCAGCAGCTTGTCAGAGACCCAGTACTTC.

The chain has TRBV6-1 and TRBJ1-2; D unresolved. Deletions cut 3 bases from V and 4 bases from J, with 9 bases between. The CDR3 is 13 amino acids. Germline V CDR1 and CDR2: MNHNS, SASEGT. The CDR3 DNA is TGTGCCAGCAGTGAGTCGGGGATCTATGGCTACACCTTC. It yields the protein CASSESGIYGYTF.

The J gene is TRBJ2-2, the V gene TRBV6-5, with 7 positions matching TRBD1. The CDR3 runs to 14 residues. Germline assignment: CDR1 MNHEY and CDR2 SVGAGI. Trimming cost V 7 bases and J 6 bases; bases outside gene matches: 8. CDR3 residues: CASTNNRGPGELFF. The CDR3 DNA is TGTGCCAGCACCAACAACAGGGGCCCCGGGGAGCTGTTTTTT.